This TCR beta chain is from a study of T cell changes during pregnancy in multiple sclerosis. Sequencing was performed with immunoSEQ multiplex PCR; in TCRdb, only in-frame clones are kept and a portion is missing. The data contain tens of thousands of clones, 91% of them singletons. Trimming took 7 bases from V and 0 from J, leaving 13 bases between them. Germline assignment: CDR1 SNHLY and CDR2 FYNNEI. The CDR3 contains 15 residues. This sequence was found in a female donor with multiple sclerosis, enrolled in a pregnancy study. V is TRBV2 and J is TRBJ1-5; no definite D call. The sample here was CD4+ T cells from peripheral blood mononuclear cells, taken in the first trimester of pregnancy. CDR3 in amino acids: CASTGVLGSNQPQHF. CDR3 coding DNA: TGTGCCAGCACCGGTGTCCTCGGTAGCAATCAGCCCCAGCATTTT.